The 21 T cell receptor beta chains given below trace back to one sample, sequenced in a study of blood T cell repertoires in COVID-19. The protocol was immunoSEQ multiplex PCR, while the TCRdb copy is restricted to in-frame clones and leaves out a portion. The sample records roughly 230,000 clones, roughly four fifths being singletons. The specimen sequenced was PBMCs or T cells enriched from blood (not recorded which). The receptors come from a man over 45 who had recovered from COVID-19.

This sequence joins TRBV6-5 and TRBJ1-6; D unclear. CDR1 and CDR2 from the germline V gene are MNHEY and SVGAGI. The V and J ends lost 5 bases and 8 bases respectively, with 16 bases between them. The CDR3 consists of 15 residues. Here the CDR3 reads CASSTGWNHDSPLHF. DNA of the CDR3: TGTGCCAGCAGTACGGGGTGGAATCATGATTCACCCCTCCACTTT.

This clone was recorded once. The chain employs TRBV28 and TRBJ2-5, with 7 bases identical to TRBD2. V shed 5 bases, J shed 7 bases, and the junction held 16 bases outside the gene matches. Germline V gives CDR1 MDHEN, CDR2 SYDVKM. The CDR3 runs to 16 residues. CDR3 sequence reads: CASSAVGGSVGGTQYF. Written as DNA, the CDR3 is TGTGCCAGCAGTGCCGTTGGCGGGAGTGTTGGGGGGACCCAGTACTTC.

The rearrangement uses TRBV19 and TRBJ2-5; 16 bases map to TRBD2. V shed 10 bases, J shed 1 base, and the junction held 3 bases outside the gene matches. Germline V CDR1 and CDR2: LNHDA, SQIVND (reference sequence). This CDR3 contains 15 residues. The CDR3 nucleotides read TGTGCCACCGGGACTAGCGGGGGGGTCCAAGAGACCCAGTACTTC. Amino acids: CATGTSGGVQETQYF.

Only one count was recorded for this clone. J is TRBJ2-3 and V is TRBV12-5, with 8 bases aligning to TRBD1. Germline CDR1 is LGHNT and CDR2 is FRNRAP. V shed 5 bases and J 6 bases; nucleotides not matched to a gene: 16. The length of the CDR3 is 17 residues. In DNA form, the CDR3 reads TGTGCTAGTGGTCGGACAGGGAGTTACCAATTTGCGGATACGCAGTATTTT. Protein product: CASGRTGSYQFADTQYF.

The J gene is TRBJ2-1, the V gene TRBV6-5, with a possible D match to TRBD2 (5 bases). Trimming removed 6 bases at V and 10 bases at J, with 13 bases between. This CDR3 has 12 residues. Germline V gene data show CDR1 as MNHEY and CDR2 as SVGAGI. CDR3: CASSTTTMEQFF. The CDR3 DNA follows: TGTGCCAGCAGCACGACTACCATGGAGCAGTTCTTC.

The chain combines TRBV27 with TRBJ2-7, with D unresolved. The CDR3 totals 14 residues. V lost 6 bases and J 0 bases, leaving 12 bases between the germline ends. CDR1 is MNHEY, CDR2 SMNVEV, per germline (reference sequence). Here the CDR3 reads CASSLRFNSYEQYF. The CDR3 nucleotides read TGTGCCAGCAGCCTCAGGTTTAACTCCTACGAGCAGTACTTC.

In this sample, this clone turned up once. The CDR3 spells CASSSPGRRGGNEQFF. The CDR3, as DNA: TGTGCCAGCAGCTCCCCGGGGAGGAGGGGAGGCAATGAGCAGTTCTTC. The J gene is TRBJ2-1, the V gene TRBV5-4; perhaps TRBD2 as D (6 bases). Trimming removed 3 bases at V and 6 bases at J, with 19 bases between. The CDR3 spans 16 residues. The V gene's germline CDR1 is SGHNT and CDR2 YYREEE (reference sequence). Together with reference TRBV5-4 and TRBJ2-1, the CDR3 gives the full variable domain: ETGVTQSPTHLIKTRGQQVTLRCSSQSGHNTVSWYQQALGQGPQFIFQYYREEENGRGNFPPRFSGLQFPNYSSELNVNALELDDSALYLCASSSPGRRGGNEQFFGPGTRLTVL.

The chain uses TRBV5-1 and TRBJ2-7; tentative D call: TRBD1 (5 bases). The CDR3 has 16 amino acids. Looked up from germline, CDR1 is SGHRS and CDR2 is YFSETQ. Trimming cost V 3 bases and J 3 bases, with 19 bases left between them. The CDR3 here is CASSSNTGVGVYEQYF. The CDR3 DNA follows: TGCGCCAGCAGCTCTAATACAGGCGTAGGGGTCTACGAGCAGTACTTC.

The chain recombines TRBV4-2 with TRBJ2-5; weak D call: TRBD2 (7 bases). This CDR3 spans 13 amino acids. Germline assignment: CDR1 LGHNA and CDR2 YNFKEQ. The germline V and J ends were trimmed by 3 bases and 5 bases, with 10 bases remaining between them. CDR3 sequence (DNA): TGTGCCAGCAGCCAGGGGGGGCGGGAGACCCAGTACTTC. Its protein product is CASSQGGRETQYF.

The V and J genes are TRBV5-1 and TRBJ2-5; D ambiguous. CDR1 and CDR2 (germline): SGHRS, YFSETQ. V was shortened by 0 bases and J by 5 bases, with 11 bases between the two germline ends. The CDR3 totals 14 residues. Here the CDR3 reads CASSLASARETQYF. The CDR3, as DNA: TGCGCCAGCAGCTTGGCTAGTGCTCGGGAGACCCAGTACTTC.

The chain uses TRBV27 and TRBJ2-2, with 12 nucleotides matching TRBD2. This CDR3 has 17 residues. After removal of 2 bases from V and 5 bases from J, the junction contained 6 bases not matched to a gene. Germline V gives CDR1 MNHEY, CDR2 SMNVEV (reference sequence). CDR3: CASSLPLAGGVTGELFF. CDR3 DNA sequence: TGTGCCAGCAGTTTACCTCTAGCGGGAGGGGTTACCGGGGAGCTGTTTTTT.

This clone was detected only once. The V call is TRBV28, the J call TRBJ2-4; possible D gene TRBD1, 5 bases. V was pared by 5 bases and J by 0 bases, with 11 bases between. Germline CDR1 MDHEN, CDR2 SYDVKM. The CDR3 extends over 15 amino acids. In DNA, the CDR3 is TGTGCCAGCAGTAGACAGTCCCTAGCCAAAAACATTCAGTACTTC. This codes for CASSRQSLAKNIQYF.

This clone was counted between two and nine times. This chain connects TRBV6-5 to TRBJ1-1; possibly TRBD1 for D (5 bases). Germline CDR1 is MNHEY and CDR2 is SVGAGI. The CDR3 extends over 14 amino acids. Trimming pared 0 bases from V and 4 bases from J, leaving 9 bases between. This chain's CDR3 is CASSYSWGSTEAFF. CDR3 in DNA: TGTGCCAGCAGTTACTCCTGGGGCAGCACTGAAGCTTTCTTT.

CDR3 amino acids: CASRSVTGELFF. The CDR3 nucleotides read TGTGCCAGCAGGTCGGTCACCGGGGAGCTGTTTTTT. The chain combines TRBV27 with TRBJ2-2; D is ambiguous. Germline CDR1 reads MNHEY; CDR2 reads SMNVEV (reference sequence). V was shortened by 6 bases and J by 4 bases, with 6 bases between the two germline ends. The CDR3 contains 12 residues.

The gene calls are TRBV11-3 and TRBJ2-1; TRBD1 is a possible D gene (5 bases). Germline values: CDR1 SGHNT, CDR2 YENEEA. V was trimmed by 5 bases and J by 7 bases, leaving 18 bases between them. CDR3 length: 15 residues. The DNA of the CDR3 is TGTGCCAGCAGCCAGGTCACAGGAGCCGGGAATGAGCAGTTCTTC. It codes for CASSQVTGAGNEQFF.

The rearrangement links TRBV5-6 to TRBJ1-5; D may be TRBD1 (5 bases). The CDR3 totals 13 residues. CDR1 and CDR2 (germline): SGHDT, YYEEEE. Trimming removed 5 bases at V and 4 bases at J, with 10 bases between. CDR3 residues: CASSTGRNQPQHF. The CDR3 nucleotides are TGTGCCAGCAGTACAGGTAGAAATCAGCCCCAGCATTTT.

V is TRBV7-2 and J is TRBJ2-3; a possible D gene is TRBD2 (5 bases). Germline-derived CDR1 and CDR2 are SGHTA and FQGNSA. The V and J ends lost 2 bases and 0 bases respectively, with 12 bases between them. The CDR3 loop spans 16 amino acids. The CDR3 DNA sequence: TGTGCCAGCAGCTTATGGGGAGCGGCTAGCACAGATACGCAGTATTTT. Translation gives CASSLWGAASTDTQYF.

The chain carries TRBV5-1 and TRBJ2-1, with TRBD1 matching over 9 bases. V shed 2 bases, J shed 4 bases, and the junction held 7 bases outside the gene matches. The CDR3 has 16 residues. From germline, CDR1 is SGHRS and CDR2 YFSETQ. The CDR3 here is CASSFTGGRSYNEQFF. The CDR3 coding sequence is TGCGCCAGCAGCTTCACAGGGGGCAGATCTTACAATGAGCAGTTCTTC.

A few counts support this clone. The rearrangement links TRBV5-6 to TRBJ2-2; D may be TRBD2 (5 bases). The length of the CDR3 is 15 residues. The V end was cut by 4 bases, the J end by 5 bases, with 15 bases between. The V gene's germline CDR1 is SGHDT and CDR2 YYEEEE. As DNA, the CDR3 is TGTGCCAGCAGCCCTGTTTCTCGGAGGACCGGGGAGCTGTTTTTT. It yields the protein CASSPVSRRTGELFF.

The chain uses TRBV7-9 and TRBJ2-3, with D tentatively TRBD2 (5 bases). Trimming stripped 7 bases from V and 0 bases from J, with 11 bases between. From germline, CDR1 is SEHNR and CDR2 FQNEAQ (reference sequence). CDR3 length: 14 amino acids. CDR3 sequence reads: CASITGGSTDTQYF. For the CDR3, the DNA is TGTGCCAGCATCACTGGCGGGAGCACAGATACGCAGTATTTT.

V gene TRBV29-1 combines with J gene TRBJ2-5, with 7 positions matching TRBD2. V was pared by 8 bases and J by 11 bases, with 11 bases of the junction left unmatched. This CDR3 contains 11 residues. Germline V gene lookup returns CDR1 SQVTM and CDR2 ANQGSEA. CDR3 in amino acids: CSLRGAGAQYF. CDR3 DNA sequence: TGCAGCCTTAGAGGGGCGGGAGCTCAGTACTTC.